A selection of T cell receptor beta chains follows, all from one sample in a study of cytomegalovirus exposure and HLA in healthy donors. Profiling relied on immunoSEQ multiplex PCR, and the TCRdb table lists in-frame clones only, not all of them. Of around 120,000 clones in the sample, approximately 81% are singletons; the top ten hold 1.5% to 2.5%. Material: PBMCs. Receptors originate from a man younger than 35 in good health and CMV-seronegative. Each CDR3 is given with its conserved first and last residue. A D gene is named only where the DNA matches it firmly. Only some rows state a clone size, as once, few, many or a class for expanded clones.

clone_size	j_call	v_call	d_call	cdr3_length	cdr3_nt	cdr3_aa
-	TRBJ1-2	TRBV6-5	-	12	TGTGCCAGCGGCTGGGCGAACTATGGCTACACCTTC	CASGWANYGYTF
-	TRBJ2-1	TRBV5-8	-	14	TGTGCCAGCAGCGACGACCGGGACTTCGGGAGTCAGTTCTTC	CASSDDRDFGSQFF
-	TRBJ1-6	TRBV30	-	13	TGTGCCTGGAGTCTCCTGGAGAATTCACCCCTCCACTTT	CAWSLLENSPLHF
-	TRBJ2-3	TRBV30	-	15	TGTGCCTGGAGTGTAAGGGGTCTCGGCACAGATACGCAGTATTTT	CAWSVRGLGTDTQYF
-	TRBJ1-5	TRBV6-1	-	15	TGTGCCAGCAGAAAGGGGGACCTGAGCAATCAGCCCCAGCATTTT	CASRKGDLSNQPQHF
-	TRBJ2-3	TRBV7-2	-	16	TGTGCCAGCAGCCGGCAAGATACTAGGGGCACAGATACGCAGTATTTT	CASSRQDTRGTDTQYF
-	TRBJ2-5	TRBV2	TRBD2	16	TGTGCCAGCAGTCCCGGACTAGCGGGACTTGACGAGACCCAGTACTTC	CASSPGLAGLDETQYF
-	TRBJ1-6	TRBV27	-	16	TGTGCCAGCAGTCCGACGAACAGGGTTGGTGACTCACCCCTCCACTTT	CASSPTNRVGDSPLHF
-	TRBJ2-7	TRBV9	-	14	TGTGCCAGTAGCGTAGATTTGCGGCCATACGAGCAGTACTTC	CASSVDLRPYEQYF
-	TRBJ1-2	TRBV15	-	13	TGTGCCACCAGCAGAGATGTGGGGAGTGGCTACACCTTC	CATSRDVGSGYTF
-	TRBJ2-7	TRBV30	-	14	TGTGCCTGGAGCCTCCAGTTAGGCCGAGGCGAGCAGTACTTC	CAWSLQLGRGEQYF
once	TRBJ2-5	TRBV15	TRBD2	16	TGTGCCACCAGCAGAGAAGGTAGCGGGAGGGAAGAGACCCAGTACTTC	CATSREGSGREETQYF
-	TRBJ2-3	TRBV18	TRBD2	15	TGTGCCAGCTCACCAAGGCGGGAGGGGACAGATACGCAGTATTTT	CASSPRREGTDTQYF
-	TRBJ1-6	TRBV28	TRBD1	15	TGTGCCAGCAGTCCGGGGGACAGGATTAATTCACCCCTCCACTTT	CASSPGDRINSPLHF
-	TRBJ1-4	TRBV5-1	TRBD1	18	TGCGCCAGCAGCTACACAGCGCTGTATATCAGGGGGGAAGAAAAACTGTTTTTT	CASSYTALYIRGEEKLFF
-	TRBJ2-2	TRBV7-9	TRBD2	15	TGTGCCAGCAGCTGGACTAGCGGCAACACCGGGGAGCTGTTTTTT	CASSWTSGNTGELFF
-	TRBJ2-3	TRBV30	-	16	TGTGCCTGGAGTGCATGGGACTTCTACCTAACAGATACGCAGTATTTT	CAWSAWDFYLTDTQYF
-	TRBJ2-2	TRBV5-1	TRBD2	16	TGCGCCAGCAGACACAATCCTAGCGGGGAAACCGGGGAGCTGTTTTTT	CASRHNPSGETGELFF
few	TRBJ1-1	TRBV6-5	-	14	TGTGCCAGCAGTAGCCCGTCCGGGGGCACTGAAGCTTTCTTT	CASSSPSGGTEAFF
-	TRBJ2-3	TRBV5-6	-	15	TGTGCCAGCAGCTTGGGGTGGGAGTTAACAGATACGCAGTATTTT	CASSLGWELTDTQYF
-	TRBJ2-7	TRBV7-9	TRBD1	17	TGTTCCAGCAGCTTAGGTACCTGGGACAGGGGGCCCTACGAGCAGTACTTC	CSSSLGTWDRGPYEQYF
-	TRBJ1-2	TRBV18	-	12	TGTGCCAGCTCATACCAGGGTAACGGCTACACCTTC	CASSYQGNGYTF
-	TRBJ2-3	TRBV27	-	14	TGTGCCAGCAGTTTGGGCAAAGCGGTTGATACGCAGTATTTT	CASSLGKAVDTQYF
-	TRBJ2-2	TRBV29-1	TRBD2	15	TGCAGCGTTGTCGGGGGGTGGGAAAACACCGGGGAGCTGTTTTTT	CSVVGGWENTGELFF
few	TRBJ1-1	TRBV14	-	13	TGTGCCAGCAGCCAAGGCGGGAACACTGAAGCTTTCTTT	CASSQGGNTEAFF
-	TRBJ1-4	TRBV6-6	-	16	TGTGCCAGCAGTTATTCTGGGACACGATCTAATGAAAAACTGTTTTTT	CASSYSGTRSNEKLFF
-	TRBJ2-7	TRBV4-3	TRBD2	16	TGCGCCAGCAGCCAAGATCTGGCGGGAGTATCCTACGAGCAGTACTTC	CASSQDLAGVSYEQYF
-	TRBJ1-5	TRBV7-9	TRBD1	15	TGTGCCAGCAGCCCGTGGACAGGGGCGGTTCAGCCCCAGCATTTT	CASSPWTGAVQPQHF
-	TRBJ2-1	TRBV7-6	-	16	TGTGCCAGCAGCTTATGGGAGGTAGCCTCCTACAATGAGCAGTTCTTC	CASSLWEVASYNEQFF
-	TRBJ2-3	TRBV9	TRBD1	15	TGTGCCAGCAGCCCCCGGGACAGGGAAACAGATACGCAGTATTTT	CASSPRDRETDTQYF
-	TRBJ1-2	TRBV4-3	-	16	TGCGCCAGCAGCGCAGAGGTCGAGTGGAGCGTCTATGGCTACACCTTC	CASSAEVEWSVYGYTF
-	TRBJ1-1	TRBV18	-	16	TGTGCCAGCTCACCCACCTCAACCGGGTTAAACACTGAAGCTTTCTTT	CASSPTSTGLNTEAFF
-	TRBJ2-2	TRBV7-8	TRBD1	17	TGTGCCAGCAGCATCTCCGTGAACAGGGGATTGACCGGGGAGCTGTTTTTT	CASSISVNRGLTGELFF
-	TRBJ2-2	TRBV19	-	14	TGTGCCAGTAAACTCCTTACCAACACCGGGGAGCTGTTTTTT	CASKLLTNTGELFF
-	TRBJ1-2	TRBV7-2	-	16	TGTGCCAGCAGCTTCGGCTTTGGCACACCGACATATGGCTACACCTTC	CASSFGFGTPTYGYTF
-	TRBJ2-2	TRBV19	-	15	TGTGCCAGTAGGACGGGACTTTTGAACACCGGGGAGCTGTTTTTT	CASRTGLLNTGELFF
-	TRBJ1-4	TRBV5-1	-	16	TGCGCCAGCAGCATACTGGGACAAGCAACTAATGAAAAACTGTTTTTT	CASSILGQATNEKLFF
-	TRBJ2-5	TRBV9	-	14	TGTGCCAGCAGCGTAGAACTGGTCACAGAGACCCAGTACTTC	CASSVELVTETQYF
few	TRBJ1-1	TRBV18	-	14	TGTGCCAGCTCACCCCAAGGACGGGGAAAAGAAGCTTTCTTT	CASSPQGRGKEAFF
once	TRBJ2-2	TRBV9	TRBD2	17	TGTGCCAGCAGCGTAGGGGGACTAGCGGGAGGCACCGGGGAGCTGTTTTTT	CASSVGGLAGGTGELFF
many	TRBJ2-2	TRBV5-5	TRBD2	16	TGTGCCAGCAGCTTGTACGGCGGGAGGTCGGCCGGGGAGCTGTTTTTT	CASSLYGGRSAGELFF
-	TRBJ2-3	TRBV11-2	TRBD1	14	TGTGCCAGCAACAGGGGGGAATCCACAGATACGCAGTATTTT	CASNRGESTDTQYF